The rows below give T cell receptor beta chains drawn from one sample of a study of response to subunit inactivated influenza vaccine. MiXCR, applied by TCRdb to the RT-PCR reads, yields one record per CDR3 protein. The table includes roughly 790,000 distinct CDR3 sequences, over 20% detected once. The source was PBMCs from blood, collected more than 4 days after vaccination. The receptors originated from a man in his fifties or sixties who received an inactivated influenza vaccine. The CDR3 runs from the conserved cysteine through the conserved F or W. Fields, in order: clone size, D gene, V gene, J gene, CDR3 protein, CDR3 DNA. D genes are given only for firm matches. Clone size is stated in some rows and not others, as once, few, many or a class when expanded.

abundance: NA; d_gene: NA; v_gene: TRBV20-1; j_gene: TRBJ2-1; CDR3aa: CSARDLGGWYNEQFF; CDR3nt: TGCAGTGCTAGAGATCTAGGGGGGTGGTACAATGAGCAGTTCTTC
abundance: NA; d_gene: NA; v_gene: TRBV5-5; j_gene: TRBJ1-5; CDR3aa: CASSPNSALGEPQHF; CDR3nt: TGTGCCAGCAGCCCCAACAGCGCTCTCGGTGAGCCCCAGCATTTT
abundance: few; d_gene: TRBD1; v_gene: TRBV20-1; j_gene: TRBJ1-2; CDR3aa: CSARGDRGNYGYTF; CDR3nt: TGCAGTGCTAGAGGGGACAGGGGTAACTATGGCTACACCTTC
abundance: few; d_gene: TRBD2; v_gene: TRBV5-1; j_gene: TRBJ2-1; CDR3aa: CASSATGTSAINEQFF; CDR3nt: TGCGCCAGCAGCGCCACCGGGACTAGCGCCATCAATGAGCAGTTCTTC
abundance: NA; d_gene: TRBD2; v_gene: TRBV4-2; j_gene: TRBJ2-5; CDR3aa: CASSQASGSGTQYF; CDR3nt: TGTGCCAGCAGCCAGGCTAGCGGGTCGGGGACCCAGTACTTC
abundance: few; d_gene: TRBD1; v_gene: TRBV4-2; j_gene: TRBJ1-6; CDR3aa: CASSPTGQGIGSPLHF; CDR3nt: TGTGCCAGCAGCCCGACCGGACAGGGGATCGGATCACCCCTCCACTTT
abundance: many; d_gene: NA; v_gene: TRBV20-1; j_gene: TRBJ2-1; CDR3aa: CSARDRSRSRYNEQFF; CDR3nt: TGCAGTGCTAGAGATCGGTCCCGGTCCCGCTACAATGAGCAGTTCTTC
abundance: few; d_gene: NA; v_gene: TRBV7-2; j_gene: TRBJ1-2; CDR3aa: CASSLSVGVDYTF; CDR3nt: TGTGCCAGCAGCTTAAGCGTAGGGGTGGACTACACCTTC
abundance: NA; d_gene: NA; v_gene: TRBV20-1; j_gene: TRBJ2-1; CDR3aa: CSAQANEQFF; CDR3nt: TGCAGTGCTCAGGCGAATGAGCAGTTCTTC
abundance: NA; d_gene: TRBD1; v_gene: TRBV28; j_gene: TRBJ2-1; CDR3aa: CASSPGQGSSNEQFF; CDR3nt: TGTGCCAGCAGCCCGGGACAGGGATCCTCCAATGAGCAGTTCTTC
abundance: few; d_gene: TRBD1; v_gene: TRBV25-1; j_gene: TRBJ2-7; CDR3aa: CASSTRDRGRYEQYF; CDR3nt: TGTGCCAGCAGTACCCGGGACAGGGGAAGGTACGAGCAGTACTTC
abundance: NA; d_gene: NA; v_gene: TRBV12-3/TRBV12-4; j_gene: TRBJ2-5; CDR3aa: CASSLLGVQETQYF; CDR3nt: TGTGCCAGCAGTTTACTCGGAGTCCAAGAGACCCAGTACTTC
abundance: NA; d_gene: NA; v_gene: TRBV10-3; j_gene: TRBJ2-7; CDR3aa: CAAGTVSYEQYF; CDR3nt: TGTGCCGCCGGGACGGTGTCCTACGAGCAGTACTTC
abundance: NA; d_gene: NA; v_gene: TRBV20-1; j_gene: TRBJ1-4; CDR3aa: CSASIGEKLFF; CDR3nt: TGCAGTGCTAGTATCGGTGAAAAACTGTTTTTT
abundance: NA; d_gene: NA; v_gene: TRBV12-3/TRBV12-4; j_gene: TRBJ2-1; CDR3aa: CASTPGGGISYNEQFF; CDR3nt: TGTGCCAGCACCCCGGGGGGCGGGATATCCTACAATGAGCAGTTCTTC
abundance: NA; d_gene: TRBD1; v_gene: TRBV20-1; j_gene: TRBJ2-1; CDR3aa: CSARESHGTGYNEQFF; CDR3nt: TGCAGTGCTAGGGAAAGCCACGGGACAGGGTACAATGAGCAGTTCTTC
abundance: few; d_gene: TRBD2; v_gene: TRBV7-2; j_gene: TRBJ2-2; CDR3aa: CASSSLAGGPGTGELFF; CDR3nt: TGTGCCAGCAGCTCGCTAGCGGGGGGGCCGGGCACCGGGGAGCTGTTTTTT
abundance: few; d_gene: NA; v_gene: TRBV5-6; j_gene: TRBJ2-1; CDR3aa: CASSLVIGSSYNEQFF; CDR3nt: TGTGCCAGCAGCTTGGTTATAGGGAGCTCCTACAATGAGCAGTTCTTC
abundance: few; d_gene: NA; v_gene: TRBV10-3; j_gene: TRBJ2-5; CDR3aa: CAISESAQGNLRRETQYF; CDR3nt: TGTGCCATCAGTGAGTCAGCCCAGGGAAACCTTCGTAGGGAGACCCAGTACTTC
abundance: few; d_gene: TRBD1; v_gene: TRBV5-1; j_gene: TRBJ2-5; CDR3aa: CASSLGQAEETQYF; CDR3nt: TGCGCCAGCAGCCTGGGACAGGCAGAAGAGACCCAGTACTTC
abundance: few; d_gene: NA; v_gene: TRBV20-1; j_gene: TRBJ1-5; CDR3aa: CSAIPGPSNQPQHF; CDR3nt: TGCAGTGCGATTCCGGGACCAAGCAATCAGCCCCAGCATTTT
abundance: few; d_gene: NA; v_gene: TRBV15; j_gene: TRBJ1-4; CDR3aa: CATSRAQGREKLFF; CDR3nt: TGTGCCACCAGCAGGGCTCAGGGAAGAGAAAAACTGTTTTTT
abundance: NA; d_gene: NA; v_gene: TRBV20-1; j_gene: TRBJ2-3; CDR3aa: CSARDRDTQYF; CDR3nt: TGCAGTGCTAGAGATCGGGATACGCAGTATTTT
abundance: few; d_gene: NA; v_gene: TRBV12-3/TRBV12-4; j_gene: TRBJ1-3; CDR3aa: CASNPAGNTIYF; CDR3nt: TGTGCCAGCAACCCGGCTGGAAACACCATATATTTT
abundance: NA; d_gene: NA; v_gene: TRBV11-2; j_gene: TRBJ1-6; CDR3aa: CASRFGSYNSPLHF; CDR3nt: TGTGCCAGCAGGTTCGGCTCCTATAATTCACCCCTCCACTTT
abundance: NA; d_gene: TRBD2; v_gene: TRBV7-9; j_gene: TRBJ2-1; CDR3aa: CASSSNSGRASYNEQFF; CDR3nt: TGTGCCAGCAGCTCTAATAGCGGGAGGGCCTCCTACAATGAGCAGTTCTTC
abundance: few; d_gene: NA; v_gene: TRBV15; j_gene: TRBJ2-5; CDR3aa: CATSTAASETQYF; CDR3nt: TGTGCCACCAGCACCGCGGCTTCCGAGACCCAGTACTTC
abundance: many; d_gene: TRBD1; v_gene: TRBV5-1; j_gene: TRBJ2-7; CDR3aa: CASSLETGEYEQYF; CDR3nt: TGCGCCAGCAGCTTGGAGACAGGGGAGTACGAGCAGTACTTC
abundance: NA; d_gene: TRBD2; v_gene: TRBV2; j_gene: TRBJ2-1; CDR3aa: CAGSEAGGFYNEQFF; CDR3nt: TGTGCCGGCAGTGAGGCGGGGGGATTCTACAATGAGCAGTTCTTC
abundance: few; d_gene: NA; v_gene: TRBV5-6; j_gene: TRBJ2-2; CDR3aa: CASSLSWQSNTGELFF; CDR3nt: TGTGCCAGCAGCTTGAGCTGGCAGTCGAACACCGGGGAGCTGTTTTTT
abundance: NA; d_gene: NA; v_gene: TRBV7-9; j_gene: TRBJ2-7; CDR3aa: CASSFPASYEQYF; CDR3nt: TGTGCCAGCAGCTTTCCTGCAAGCTACGAGCAGTACTTC
abundance: NA; d_gene: TRBD1; v_gene: TRBV6-1; j_gene: TRBJ1-5; CDR3aa: CASSWDREEPQHF; CDR3nt: TGTGCCAGCAGCTGGGACAGAGAAGAGCCCCAGCATTTT
abundance: few; d_gene: TRBD2; v_gene: TRBV4-2; j_gene: TRBJ2-3; CDR3aa: CASSESGGTDTQYF; CDR3nt: TGTGCCAGCAGCGAAAGCGGGGGGACTGATACGCAGTATTTT
abundance: NA; d_gene: NA; v_gene: TRBV5-6; j_gene: TRBJ2-7; CDR3aa: CASSLFRDSTYEQYF; CDR3nt: TGTGCCAGCAGCTTGTTCAGGGATAGCACCTACGAGCAGTACTTC
abundance: NA; d_gene: TRBD2; v_gene: TRBV6-2/TRBV6-3; j_gene: TRBJ2-3; CDR3aa: CASSLTSGRAADTQYF; CDR3nt: TGTGCCAGCAGTTTGACTAGCGGGAGGGCCGCAGATACGCAGTATTTT
abundance: many; d_gene: TRBD2; v_gene: TRBV20-1; j_gene: TRBJ2-1; CDR3aa: CSARDLGLAGGPGEQFF; CDR3nt: TGCAGTGCTAGAGATCTAGGACTAGCGGGAGGGCCTGGTGAGCAGTTCTTC
abundance: NA; d_gene: TRBD1; v_gene: TRBV12-3/TRBV12-4; j_gene: TRBJ1-2; CDR3aa: CASSTMTGTYGYTF; CDR3nt: TGTGCCAGCAGTACAATGACAGGGACCTATGGCTACACCTTC